Each of the 2 T cell receptor beta chains below was sequenced from the same sample in a study of T cell repertoires in cytomegalovirus infection. TCRdb called the reads again in MiXCR, with one record for every CDR3 protein. This table has about 680,000 distinct CDR3 sequences, 20% to 30% appearing once. The sample consisted of CD8+ T cells from PBMCs. These receptors all stem from a human donor in good health (CMV status not recorded). Some clones in this sample may be carry-over from other donors' samples.

V gene TRBV12-3 or TRBV12-4 combines with J gene TRBJ2-3; a possible D gene is TRBD1 (6 bases). The V end lost 2 bases, the J end lost 4 bases, and 7 bases lay between the germline ends. This CDR3 contains 13 residues. The CDR3: CASSLWGPDTQYF. DNA for the CDR3: TGTGCCAGCAGTTTATGGGGGCCAGATACGCAGTATTTT.

The rearrangement joins TRBV7-9 to TRBJ2-7; D is uncertain. Germline CDR1 and CDR2: SEHNR and FQNEAQ (reference sequence). The CDR3 is 16 amino acids. V lost 5 bases and J 3 bases, leaving 20 bases between the germline ends. This chain's CDR3 is CASSAMTLLDGYEQYV. The CDR3 nucleotides are TGTGCCAGCAGCGCTATGACACTGCTTGACGGCTACGAGCAGTACGTC.